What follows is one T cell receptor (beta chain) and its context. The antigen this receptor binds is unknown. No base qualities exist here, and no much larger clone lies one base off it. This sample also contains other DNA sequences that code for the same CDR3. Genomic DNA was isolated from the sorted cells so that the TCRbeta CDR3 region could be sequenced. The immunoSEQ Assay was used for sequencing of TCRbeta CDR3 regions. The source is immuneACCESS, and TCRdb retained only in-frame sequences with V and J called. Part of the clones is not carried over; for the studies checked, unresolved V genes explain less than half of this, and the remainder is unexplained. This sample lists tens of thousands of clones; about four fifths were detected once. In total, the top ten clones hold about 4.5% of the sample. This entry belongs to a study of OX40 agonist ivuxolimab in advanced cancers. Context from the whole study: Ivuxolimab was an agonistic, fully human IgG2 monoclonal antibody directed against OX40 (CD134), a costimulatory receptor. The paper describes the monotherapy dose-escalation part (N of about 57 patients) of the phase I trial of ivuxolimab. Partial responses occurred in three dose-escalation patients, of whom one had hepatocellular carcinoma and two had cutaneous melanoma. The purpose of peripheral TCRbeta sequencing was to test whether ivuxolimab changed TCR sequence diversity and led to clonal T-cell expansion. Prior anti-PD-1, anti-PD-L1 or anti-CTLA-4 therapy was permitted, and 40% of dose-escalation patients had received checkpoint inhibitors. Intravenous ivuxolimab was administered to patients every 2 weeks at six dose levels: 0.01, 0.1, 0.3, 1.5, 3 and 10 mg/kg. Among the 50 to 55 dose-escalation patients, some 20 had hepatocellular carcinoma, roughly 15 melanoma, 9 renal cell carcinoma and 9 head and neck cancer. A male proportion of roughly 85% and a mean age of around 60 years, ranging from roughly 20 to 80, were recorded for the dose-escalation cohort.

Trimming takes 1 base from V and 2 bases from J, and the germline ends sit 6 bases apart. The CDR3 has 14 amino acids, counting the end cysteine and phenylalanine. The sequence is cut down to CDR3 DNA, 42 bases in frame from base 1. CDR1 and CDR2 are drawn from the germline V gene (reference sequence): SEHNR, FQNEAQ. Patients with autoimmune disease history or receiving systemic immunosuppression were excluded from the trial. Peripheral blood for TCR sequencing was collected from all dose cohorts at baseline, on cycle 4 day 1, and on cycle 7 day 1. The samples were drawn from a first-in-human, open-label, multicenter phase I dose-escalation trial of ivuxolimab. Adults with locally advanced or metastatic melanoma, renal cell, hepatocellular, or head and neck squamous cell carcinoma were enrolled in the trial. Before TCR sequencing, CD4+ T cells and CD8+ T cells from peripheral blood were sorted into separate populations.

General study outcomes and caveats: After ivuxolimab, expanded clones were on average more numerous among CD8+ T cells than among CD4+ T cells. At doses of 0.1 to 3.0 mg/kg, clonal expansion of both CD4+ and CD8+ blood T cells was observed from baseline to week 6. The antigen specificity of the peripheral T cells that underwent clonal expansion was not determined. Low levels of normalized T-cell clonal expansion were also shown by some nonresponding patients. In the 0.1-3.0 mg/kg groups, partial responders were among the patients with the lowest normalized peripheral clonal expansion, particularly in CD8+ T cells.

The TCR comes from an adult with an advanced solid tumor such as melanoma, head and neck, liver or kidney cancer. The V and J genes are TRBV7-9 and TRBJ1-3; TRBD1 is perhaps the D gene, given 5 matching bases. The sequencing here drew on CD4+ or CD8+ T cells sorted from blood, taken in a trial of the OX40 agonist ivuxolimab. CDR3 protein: CASSLVGAGNTIYF. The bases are TGTGCCAGCAGCTTAGTAGGGGCTGGAAACACCATATATTTT.